This T cell receptor beta chain was captured in a study of control samples from healthy donors and cancer patients. The protocol was immunoSEQ multiplex PCR, while the TCRdb copy is restricted to in-frame clones and leaves out a portion. The sample yields about 65,000 clones, around nine tenths seen once. Sequenced material: PBMCs. The source of this sequence is a woman between 45 and 60 years old with colorectal cancer.

The CDR3 nucleotides read TGTGCCAGCAGCCAAGAGCTTACTAGCGGGGGTGTCGACGAGCAGTACTTC. Protein: CASSQELTSGGVDEQYF. The chain is built from TRBV3-1 (or the pseudogene TRBV3-2) and TRBJ2-7, with 11 bases identical to TRBD2. There are 17 residues in the CDR3. V shed 0 bases, J shed 5 bases, and the junction held 9 bases outside the gene matches. Looked up from germline, CDR1 is LGHDT and CDR2 is YNNKEL (reference sequence).